Listed here are 6 T cell receptor beta chains from one sample, sequenced in a study of tissue T cells after allogeneic stem cell transplantation. Steroid-refractory graft-versus-host disease after allogeneic hematopoietic cell transplant qualified adults for prospective research-autopsy enrollment. Only in-frame clones appear in the TCRdb table, and some are missing; sequencing was by immunoSEQ multiplex PCR. This table holds roughly 2,200 clones, roughly 70% found once. Material: ileal tissue, obtained at autopsy. The receptors were gathered from a male patient at least 60 years old with steroid-refractory graft-versus-host disease after an allogeneic stem cell transplant. Some T cells may possibly be graft donor cells.

This clone was recorded a few times. The gene calls are TRBV6-2 or TRBV6-3 and TRBJ2-2; the D is unclear. Trimming took off 5 bases at V and 1 base at J, with 5 bases between the two ends. Germline CDR1 and CDR2: MNHEY and SVGEGT. This CDR3 is 13 amino acids long. CDR3 region: CASSRQNTGELFF. The CDR3 DNA is TGTGCCAGCAGTCGACAGAACACCGGGGAGCTGTTTTTT.

This chain joins TRBV5-6 and TRBJ2-5; 8 positions match TRBD2. The CDR3 has 15 residues. CDR1 is SGHDT and CDR2 is YYEEEE in the germline V gene. The trim removed 7 bases at V and 4 bases at J, leaving 12 bases unmatched. The CDR3 protein is CASRVGAGGGETQYF. The CDR3 coding sequence is TGTGCCAGCCGCGTGGGGGCCGGGGGGGGAGAGACCCAGTACTTC.

This clone was counted a few times. The rearrangement links TRBV4-1 to TRBJ2-1; D is perhaps TRBD1 (6 bases). Trimming took 5 bases from V and 4 from J, leaving 9 bases between them. The germline gives CDR1 MGHRA, CDR2 YSYEKL. There are 13 residues in the CDR3. The CDR3 coding sequence is TGCGCCAGCAGCTTCGGGACATACAATGAGCAGTTCTTC. Translation gives CASSFGTYNEQFF.

The chain joins TRBV5-1 to TRBJ2-6; 12 bases map to TRBD1. This CDR3 is 18 amino acids long. V lost 5 bases to trimming and J lost 4 bases; unmatched junction nucleotides: 10. Germline CDR1 and CDR2: SGHRS and YFSETQ. Written as DNA, the CDR3 is TGCGCCAGCAGACTTACGGGACAGGGGGCGCGCGGGGCCAACGTCCTGACTTTC. Its protein is CASRLTGQGARGANVLTF.

The chain has TRBV4-1 and TRBJ2-7, with D perhaps matching TRBD2 (5 bases). V was cut by 0 bases and J by 9 bases, with 18 bases left in between. The CDR3 spans 15 residues. CDR1 and CDR2 (germline): MGHRA, YSYEKL. CDR3 sequence reads: CASSQEGTRPLGQYF. The CDR3 region has the DNA TGCGCCAGCAGCCAAGAGGGCACTAGGCCCCTTGGGCAGTACTTC.

CDR3 nucleotides: TGTGCCAGTAGTCCCGCCCGTCCCGGCGGACTGTTTTTT. As protein: CASSPARPGGLFF. The rearrangement joins TRBV19 to TRBJ1-4; D unclear. The CDR3 sequence is 13 residues long. V was shortened by 5 bases and J by 13 bases, with 17 bases between the two germline ends. In germline, CDR1 is LNHDA, CDR2 SQIVND (reference sequence).